The sequence of this T cell receptor beta chain was determined in a study of T cells in localized non-small cell lung cancer. The repertoire was sequenced with immunoSEQ multiplex PCR; TCRdb's copy has only in-frame clones and lacks some. The sample records around 1,600 clones, under 30% being singletons. Sequencing was performed on lung tumor tissue, taken before any cancer treatment. This clonotype originated in an older female donor with stage II lung adenocarcinoma.

Here the CDR3 reads CASSPRGGAQTQYF. The CDR3 DNA follows: TGTGCCAGCAGCCCTCGGGGGGGCGCCCAGACCCAGTACTTC. The rearrangement joins TRBV9 to TRBJ2-5; TRBD2 agrees at 8 bases. The CDR3 spans 14 residues. Germline V gene lookup returns CDR1 SGDLS and CDR2 YYNGEE. With V trimmed by 4 bases and J by 6 bases, 8 bases remained unmatched.